Each of the 23 T cell receptor beta chains below was sequenced from the same sample in a study of T cell responses to AZD1222 COVID-19 vaccine. Some clones are missing from TCRdb's copy, which holds only in-frame ones; the method was immunoSEQ multiplex PCR. The sample carries about 150,000 clones, 70% to 90% recorded once. This material consisted of peripheral blood, taken on day 0 of MenACWY control vaccination. The source of these receptors is an adult in good health.

The gene calls are TRBV5-4 and TRBJ1-2, with a tentative D call TRBD1 (6 bases). This CDR3 contains 14 residues. The ends were cut back, 7 bases at V and 5 bases at J, with 18 bases in the middle. Per the germline V gene, CDR1 is SGHNT and CDR2 is YYREEE (reference sequence). The CDR3 nucleotides read TGTGCCAGCGGGGGGGGCAGCCGCGCTTATGGCTACACCTTC. Encoded protein: CASGGGSRAYGYTF.

The J gene is TRBJ2-2, the V gene TRBV11-3; 8 bases align to TRBD1. The CDR3 has 16 residues. Unmatched junction bases numbered 7, after V lost 1 base and J lost 6 bases. Germline V CDR1 and CDR2: SGHNT, YENEEA. CDR3 coding DNA: TGTGCCAGCAGCTTAGGACAGGGGCGCACCCCCGGGGAGCTGTTTTTT. Translating gives CASSLGQGRTPGELFF. Together with reference TRBV11-3 and TRBJ2-2, the CDR3 gives the full variable domain: EAGVVQSPRYKIIEKKQPVAFWCNPISGHNTLYWYLQNLGQGPELLIRYENEEAVDDSQLPKDRFSAERLKGVDSTLKIQPAELGDSAVYLCASSLGQGRTPGELFFGEGSRLTVL.

The chain couples TRBV4-2 to TRBJ1-3; D unclear. The CDR3 covers 13 residues. Germline V CDR1 and CDR2: LGHNA, YNFKEQ. Trimming removed 3 bases at V and 4 bases at J, with 7 bases between. In DNA, the CDR3 is TGTGCCAGCAGCCACGGGATAGGAAACACCATATATTTT. Its protein product is CASSHGIGNTIYF.

This chain uses TRBV18 with TRBJ1-1, with D perhaps matching TRBD1 (5 bases). The CDR3 loop spans 14 amino acids. V was trimmed by 1 base and J by 6 bases, leaving 12 bases between them. Germline V gives CDR1 KGHSH, CDR2 LQKENI. The CDR3 sequence is CASSPLLGDPEAFF. The CDR3 bases are TGTGCCAGCTCACCACTCCTAGGGGACCCTGAAGCTTTCTTT.

The CDR3 sequence: CASSPTDYEQYF. DNA of the CDR3: TGTGCCAGCTCACCGACGGATTACGAGCAGTACTTC. The genes are TRBV18 and TRBJ2-7; D call uncertain. CDR1 and CDR2 (germline): KGHSH, LQKENI. V dropped 3 bases and J dropped 4 bases, with 7 bases sitting between them. This CDR3 has 12 amino acids.

The sample holds a few counts of this clone. V is TRBV2 and J is TRBJ2-7, with 9 bases fitting TRBD1. The J segment lost 3 bases and the V segment lost 8 bases, leaving 5 bases of the junction unmatched. The CDR3 has 13 amino acids. CDR1 and CDR2 from the germline V gene are SNHLY and FYNNEI. CDR3 in amino acids: CASERDRVYEQYF. CDR3 in DNA: TGTGCCAGCGAAAGGGACAGGGTCTACGAGCAGTACTTC.

The gene calls are TRBV28 and TRBJ1-5; the D is unclear. The CDR3 extends over 14 amino acids. Trimming took 0 bases from V and 7 from J, leaving 10 bases between them. In germline, CDR1 is MDHEN, CDR2 SYDVKM. CDR3 nucleotide sequence: TGTGCCAGCAGTTTATGGCAGGATAGCCAGCCCCAGCATTTT. The encoded protein is CASSLWQDSQPQHF.

The J gene is TRBJ2-1, the V gene TRBV7-2, with D possibly being TRBD2 (6 bases). Germline V gene lookup returns CDR1 SGHTA and CDR2 FQGNSA. Between the trimmed V and J ends, which lost 1 base and 3 bases, there was a span of 10 bases. The CDR3 has 15 amino acids. The CDR3 region has the DNA TGTGCCAGCAGCTTAGGGAGGGTAGACTACAATGAGCAGTTCTTC. This translates into CASSLGRVDYNEQFF.

This clone has just one count. The chain combines TRBV10-3 with TRBJ2-5; TRBD1 matches at 8 bases. V shed 0 bases and J 3 bases; nucleotides not matched to a gene: 15. The CDR3 has 19 residues. CDR1 is ENHRY and CDR2 is SYGVKD in the germline V gene. The chain's CDR3 is CAISESNNPGQDGEETQYF. Here the CDR3 DNA reads TGTGCCATCAGTGAGTCAAACAACCCGGGACAGGATGGAGAAGAGACCCAGTACTTC.

The chain joins TRBV11-2 to TRBJ1-4; 8 bases align to TRBD1. The CDR3 runs to 14 residues. The V gene's germline CDR1 is SGHAT and CDR2 FQNNGV. V was clipped by 5 bases and J by 8 bases; unmatched bases: 7. This chain's CDR3 is CASSPRTGREKLFF. In DNA, the CDR3 is TGTGCCAGCAGCCCCCGGACAGGGAGGGAAAAACTGTTTTTT. Looking up the rest from reference TRBV11-2 and TRBJ1-4 gives the full variable domain: EAGVAQSPRYKIIEKRQSVAFWCNPISGHATLYWYQQILGQGPKLLIQFQNNGVVDDSQLPKDRFSAERLKGVDSTLKIQPAKLEDSAVYLCASSPRTGREKLFFGSGTQLSVL.

This rearrangement joins TRBV5-1 to TRBJ2-1; 16 nucleotides line up with TRBD2. CDR1 is SGHRS, CDR2 YFSETQ, per germline. Unmatched junction bases numbered 4, after V lost 0 bases and J lost 10 bases. The CDR3 has 16 amino acids. DNA for the CDR3: TGCGCCAGCAGCTTGGGGGGACTAGCGGGAGGGTCAGAGCAGTTCTTC. It is translated as CASSLGGLAGGSEQFF.

This clone occurred once. This sequence joins TRBV27 and TRBJ1-6; D is perhaps TRBD1 (5 bases). The V end was cut by 0 bases, the J end by 13 bases, with 13 bases between. The germline gives CDR1 MNHEY, CDR2 SMNVEV (reference sequence). CDR3 length: 14 amino acids. The CDR3 sequence: CASSLSDINFPLHF. The CDR3 DNA sequence: TGTGCCAGCAGTTTATCGGACATAAATTTCCCCCTCCACTTT.

The chain links TRBV2 to TRBJ1-2; D remains unclear. Per the germline V gene, CDR1 is SNHLY and CDR2 is FYNNEI. The CDR3 contains 13 residues. V was clipped by 1 base and J by 5 bases, with 8 bases between them. The CDR3 sequence: CASSEGPQYGYTF. The CDR3 coding sequence is TGTGCCAGCAGTGAAGGTCCTCAATATGGCTACACCTTC.

This clone has more than one count but fewer than ten. The CDR3 region has the DNA TGTGCCAGCAGTTCGCTTCCCGGCGGGGAGCTGTTTTTT. This sequence encodes CASSSLPGGELFF. This chain uses TRBV6-2 or TRBV6-3 with TRBJ2-2; no reliable D call. With 4 bases removed from V and 7 bases from J, the gap between germline ends came to 10 bases. Germline V gene sequence: CDR1 MNHEY, CDR2 SVGEGT. CDR3 length equals 13 residues.

CDR3 amino acids: CASSENWGYTF. CDR3 coding DNA: TGTGCCAGCAGTGAAAATTGGGGCTACACCTTC. V usage is TRBV6-1 and J usage is TRBJ1-2, with D hard to call. The V end was cut by 2 bases, the J end by 8 bases, with 6 bases between. The germline CDR1 and CDR2 sequences are MNHNS and SASEGT. The CDR3 runs to 11 residues.

J is TRBJ1-3 and V is TRBV2, with 9 positions matching TRBD1. CDR3 length: 14 amino acids. The ends lost 6 bases at V and 4 bases at J; junction bases unmatched: 4. Germline-derived CDR1 and CDR2 are SNHLY and FYNNEI. CDR3 loop: CASSRDREGNTIYF. The CDR3 DNA reads as TGTGCCAGCAGCCGGGACAGGGAAGGAAACACCATATATTTT.

This rearrangement joins TRBV2 to TRBJ2-4; no definite D call. Germline assignment: CDR1 SNHLY and CDR2 FYNNEI. The V gene lost 6 bases and the J gene lost 3 bases, with 12 bases spanning the gap. The CDR3 is 14 amino acids. This CDR3 is CASSWTDYKNIQYF. The CDR3 bases are TGTGCCAGCAGCTGGACCGATTACAAAAACATTCAGTACTTC. Variable domain in full (rest from reference TRBV2 and TRBJ2-4): EPEVTQTPSHQVTQMGQEVILRCVPISNHLYFYWYRQILGQKVEFLVSFYNNEISEKSEIFDDQFSVERPDGSNFTLKIRSTKLEDSAMYFCASSWTDYKNIQYFGAGTRLSVL.

A word on this clone: A read error may account for a junction end that differs from germline. The chain combines TRBV12-3 or TRBV12-4 with TRBJ1-1; D might be TRBD1 (5 bases). CDR3 length: 13 amino acids. The CDR3 bases are TGTGCCAGTAGTTTACAGGCGAACACTGAAGCTTTCTTT. Translating it yields CASSLQANTEAFF.

The chain has TRBV11-3 and TRBJ1-1, with TRBD1 as a possible D gene (5 bases). The CDR3 contains 14 residues. With 2 bases removed from V and 11 bases from J, the gap between germline ends came to 18 bases. Germline CDR1 and CDR2: SGHNT and YENEEA. CDR3 region: CASSLQRGDGTAFF. CDR3 DNA: TGTGCCAGCAGCTTACAAAGAGGAGACGGGACCGCTTTCTTT.

The DNA of the CDR3 is TGCGCCAGCAGCACGGGACTAGCGGGCTCCTACGAGCAGTACTTC. Translation gives CASSTGLAGSYEQYF. This chain joins TRBV5-1 and TRBJ2-7; TRBD2 aligns across 12 bases. Germline-derived CDR1 and CDR2 are SGHRS and YFSETQ. The CDR3 extends over 15 amino acids. Trimming at V came to 4 bases and at J to 0 bases, leaving 2 bases not matched to a gene.

This clone was counted once. The chain is built from TRBV2 and TRBJ2-3, with D unresolved. Germline V lookup: CDR1 SNHLY, CDR2 FYNNEI. This CDR3 is built from 14 residues. Trimming took off 1 base at V and 6 bases at J, with 11 bases between the two ends. The CDR3 region has the DNA TGTGCCAGCAGTGAAGAACCGAGGACCGATACGCAGTATTTT. Translating it yields CASSEEPRTDTQYF.

The CDR3, as DNA: TGTGCCAGCAGACGAGAAAGACAGGGAACCTACGAGCAGTACTTC. As protein: CASRRERQGTYEQYF. V usage is TRBV6-5 and J usage is TRBJ2-7; TRBD1 aligns across 7 bases. V lost 6 bases and J lost 2; bases outside the gene matches: 10. The CDR3 contains 15 residues. CDR1 and CDR2 (germline): MNHEY, SVGAGI.

The chain uses TRBV27 and TRBJ2-2; 9 positions match TRBD1. This CDR3 is built from 16 residues. With V trimmed by 5 bases and J by 5 bases, 9 bases remained unmatched. Germline V lookup: CDR1 MNHEY, CDR2 SMNVEV (reference sequence). The CDR3 bases are TGTGCCAGCAGTCCCAAAAGGACAGGGGATACCGGGGAGCTGTTTTTT. It encodes CASSPKRTGDTGELFF.